One sample yielded the 23 T cell receptor beta chains listed below, sequenced in a study of siplizumab effects on memory and regulatory T cells. Assay used: immunoSEQ multiplex PCR; TCRdb lists only in-frame clones, some missing. The data contain about 120,000 clones, around 94% of them seen just once; the ten biggest clones take up under 2%. Source material: non-Treg CD4+ T cells sorted from blood. These receptors all stem from a human donor in good health.

This chain joins TRBV18 and TRBJ1-1; maybe TRBD1 (5 bases). Per the germline V gene, CDR1 is KGHSH and CDR2 is LQKENI. There are 15 residues in the CDR3. V shed 3 bases and J shed 2 bases, with 13 bases lying between them. CDR3 coding DNA: TGTGCCAGCTCACCGCCCGGACAACTTAACACTGAAGCTTTCTTT. This gives the protein CASSPPGQLNTEAFF.

The chain has TRBV7-9 and TRBJ2-1; weak D call: TRBD2 (5 bases). CDR3 size: 17 residues. With 5 bases removed from V and 5 bases from J, the gap between germline ends came to 22 bases. Germline CDR1 and CDR2: SEHNR and FQNEAQ (reference sequence). The CDR3 sequence is CASSTRERQAPNNEQFF. CDR3 sequence (DNA): TGTGCCAGCAGCACCCGGGAACGGCAGGCGCCGAACAATGAGCAGTTCTTC.

CDR3 region: CASSLGGGMYNEQFF. CDR3 coding DNA: TGTGCCAGCAGCTTGGGAGGGGGCATGTACAATGAGCAGTTCTTC. This chain connects TRBV5-6 to TRBJ2-1, with 7 bases aligning to TRBD1. From germline, CDR1 is SGHDT and CDR2 YYEEEE. The CDR3 sequence is 15 residues long. Unmatched junction bases numbered 4, after V lost 0 bases and J lost 4 bases. Full variable domain (remainder filled in from reference TRBV5-6 and TRBJ2-1): DAGVTQSPTHLIKTRGQQVTLRCSPKSGHDTVSWYQQALGQGPQFIFQYYEEEERQRGNFPDRFSGHQFPNYSSELNVNALLLGDSALYLCASSLGGGMYNEQFFGPGTRLTVL.

The chain combines TRBV9 with TRBJ1-1, with D possibly TRBD1 on 5 matching bases. V was pared by 0 bases and J by 3 bases, with 15 bases between. CDR1 is SGDLS, CDR2 YYNGEE, per germline. This CDR3 has 16 amino acids. This CDR3 reads CASSVVGGGMDTEAFF. For the CDR3, the DNA is TGTGCCAGCAGCGTAGTGGGGGGAGGGATGGACACTGAAGCTTTCTTT.

The J gene is TRBJ1-1, the V gene TRBV11-2; no clear D. Trimming cost V 1 base and J 5 bases, with 17 bases left between them. The CDR3 totals 16 residues. Germline-derived CDR1 and CDR2 are SGHAT and FQNNGV. The chain's CDR3 is CASSLALTSFGTEAFF. The CDR3 DNA sequence: TGTGCCAGCAGCTTAGCCCTGACATCATTTGGGACTGAAGCTTTCTTT.

The V gene is TRBV7-8, the J gene TRBJ2-7; 9 nucleotides align to TRBD2. Germline V gene lookup returns CDR1 SGHVS and CDR2 FQNEAQ. V gave up 5 bases and J gave up 3 bases; unmatched junction bases: 26. The length of the CDR3 is 21 residues. The CDR3 sequence: CASSQRRFGGSGRRPGYEQYF. In DNA, the CDR3 is TGTGCCAGCAGCCAACGCCGCTTCGGGGGTAGCGGGAGAAGGCCAGGCTACGAGCAGTACTTC.

The chain joins TRBV6-1 to TRBJ1-1; unclear D gene. V shed 6 bases and J shed 0 bases, with 14 bases lying between them. Germline values: CDR1 MNHNS, CDR2 SASEGT. The CDR3 totals 15 residues. The CDR3 nucleotides read TGTGCCAGCAGAGGCAACAGCCGGATGAACACTGAAGCTTTCTTT. This translates into CASRGNSRMNTEAFF.

A note on this clone: Other DNA sequences in this sample translate to the same CDR3. V usage is TRBV5-4 and J usage is TRBJ2-7; 9 bases line up with TRBD2. Trimming removed 0 bases from V and 3 bases from J; junction bases left unmatched: 7. Germline CDR1 reads SGHNT; CDR2 reads YYREEE (reference sequence). The CDR3 loop spans 16 amino acids. CDR3 sequence reads: CASSLGRRGGFYEQYF. The CDR3 region has the DNA TGTGCCAGCAGCTTGGGGCGGCGGGGGGGCTTCTACGAGCAGTACTTC.

The chain is built from TRBV7-9 and TRBJ2-3, with unresolved D. The V and J ends lost 1 base and 0 bases respectively, with 11 bases between them. This CDR3 is 16 amino acids long. The germline V gene has CDR1 SEHNR and CDR2 FQNEAQ (reference sequence). The CDR3 nucleotides are TGTGCCAGCAGCTTAGATGGTGCTACTAGCACAGATACGCAGTATTTT. Translating it yields CASSLDGATSTDTQYF.

The chain uses TRBV7-3 and TRBJ2-1; TRBD1 matches at 9 bases. Losses at the gene ends were 4 bases for V and 15 bases for J; bases not matched to a gene: 16. Germline V gene lookup returns CDR1 SGHTA and CDR2 FQGTGA. This CDR3 is built from 15 residues. CDR3 region: CASSSNRPGQGIRFF. CDR3 in DNA: TGTGCCAGCAGCTCAAACCGACCCGGACAGGGGATAAGGTTCTTC.

The chain uses TRBV5-1 and TRBJ2-7, with D tentatively TRBD1 (6 bases). V shed 0 bases and J shed 2 bases, with 12 bases lying between them. The germline V gene has CDR1 SGHRS and CDR2 YFSETQ. The CDR3 length is 15 residues. CDR3 sequence (DNA): TGCGCCAGCAGCTTGGCCGGGACAAATCCCTACGAGCAGTACTTC. Amino acids: CASSLAGTNPYEQYF.

V is TRBV18 and J is TRBJ1-4, with TRBD1 matching over 10 bases. The CDR3 sequence is 17 residues long. CDR1 KGHSH and CDR2 LQKENI come from the germline V gene. Trimming took 3 bases from V and 2 from J; bases not matched to a gene: 6. CDR3 region: CASSPLTGGMTNEKLFF. The CDR3 bases are TGTGCCAGCTCACCGTTGACAGGGGGCATGACTAATGAAAAACTGTTTTTT.

The rearrangement links TRBV10-3 to TRBJ2-5; 7 bases fit TRBD1. This CDR3 has 15 amino acids. Germline V lookup: CDR1 ENHRY, CDR2 SYGVKD. V lost 6 bases and J lost 1; bases outside the gene matches: 8. In DNA, the CDR3 is TGTGCCATCAGCGGACAGGTGGTGGGCCAAGAGACCCAGTACTTC. Its protein product is CAISGQVVGQETQYF.

This chain connects TRBV18 to TRBJ1-6, with unresolved D. Trimming removed 3 bases from V and 5 bases from J, with 5 bases in between. The CDR3 contains 13 residues. Germline V gives CDR1 KGHSH, CDR2 LQKENI. The CDR3 here is CASSPGNNSPLHF. CDR3 DNA sequence: TGTGCCAGCTCACCCGGGAATAATTCACCCCTCCACTTT.

The J gene is TRBJ1-6, the V gene TRBV19, with D tentatively TRBD1 (5 bases). The CDR3 sequence is 15 residues long. Trimming removed 1 base from V and 7 bases from J, with 11 bases in between. Germline values: CDR1 LNHDA, CDR2 SQIVND (reference sequence). The CDR3 sequence: CASSIGGQRNSPLHF. The CDR3, as DNA: TGTGCCAGTAGTATAGGGGGCCAGCGGAATTCACCCCTCCACTTT.

This chain connects TRBV5-6 to TRBJ2-3; D perhaps matches TRBD2 (6 bases). The CDR3 runs to 17 residues. V lost 0 bases and J lost 5, with 19 bases in between. CDR1 is SGHDT and CDR2 is YYEEEE in the germline V gene. CDR3 in amino acids: CASSLEGGGGLRDTQYF. In nucleotides, the CDR3 is TGTGCCAGCAGCTTGGAAGGTGGTGGAGGGTTGAGAGATACGCAGTATTTT.

This clone was picked up a small number of times. The V and J genes are TRBV19 and TRBJ1-6; possible D gene TRBD1, 6 bases. Germline lookup yields CDR1 LNHDA and CDR2 SQIVND (reference sequence). The CDR3 consists of 13 residues. The ends were cut back, 4 bases at V and 10 bases at J, with 11 bases in the middle. DNA for the CDR3: TGTGCCAGTAGTAACACAGGGTCCTCACCCCTCCACTTT. Its protein product is CASSNTGSSPLHF.

V is TRBV5-6 and J is TRBJ1-1; 7 bases map to TRBD1. The trim removed 2 bases at V and 0 bases at J, leaving 1 base unmatched. CDR3 length: 14 residues. Germline values: CDR1 SGHDT, CDR2 YYEEEE. CDR3 in amino acids: CASSLTGVNTEAFF. CDR3 DNA: TGTGCCAGCAGCTTAACAGGGGTGAACACTGAAGCTTTCTTT.

The chain uses TRBV5-5 and TRBJ2-7; D is possibly TRBD1 or TRBD2 (6 bases each). This CDR3 has 14 amino acids. Germline loops: CDR1 SGHKS, CDR2 YYEKEE (reference sequence). V lost 4 bases to trimming and J lost 6 bases, with 17 bases between them. The DNA for the CDR3 is TGTGCCAGCAGCCGGAGCTCCGGGGGCGGCGAGCAGTACTTC. It specifies CASSRSSGGGEQYF.

This chain uses TRBV9 with TRBJ2-7; 12 nucleotides match TRBD1. CDR3 length equals 18 residues. Germline values: CDR1 SGDLS, CDR2 YYNGEE. With 4 bases clipped from V and 2 bases from J, the junction kept 13 bases outside the gene matches. The CDR3 spells CASSSGTGGFLSPYEQYF. CDR3 coding DNA: TGTGCCAGCAGCTCTGGGACAGGGGGCTTCCTATCTCCCTACGAGCAGTACTTC.

The chain has TRBV28 and TRBJ2-7; D is ambiguous. The germline V gene has CDR1 MDHEN and CDR2 SYDVKM. Trimming cost V 7 bases and J 1 base, with 8 bases left between them. This CDR3 is built from 12 residues. CDR3 loop: CASTSGSYEQYF. The CDR3 DNA is TGTGCCAGCACCTCCGGGTCCTACGAGCAGTACTTC.

This rearrangement joins TRBV19 to TRBJ1-4; D call uncertain. Germline V lookup: CDR1 LNHDA, CDR2 SQIVND (reference sequence). With 5 bases removed from V and 8 bases from J, the gap between germline ends came to 15 bases. This CDR3 contains 14 residues. Written as DNA, the CDR3 is TGTGCCAGTAGTTTCAGAACTCCGGGCGAAAAACTGTTTTTT. Translated, it gives CASSFRTPGEKLFF.

The table lists this clone with a count of one. This chain links TRBV6-6 with TRBJ2-5, with D perhaps TRBD2 (7 bases). Germline CDR1 reads MNHNY; CDR2 reads SVGAGI (reference sequence). CDR3 length equals 14 residues. V was pared by 6 bases and J by 4 bases, with 15 bases between. Here the CDR3 reads CASSRAGARETQYF. The CDR3 DNA sequence: TGTGCCAGCAGCCGGGCGGGGGCCCGAGAGACCCAGTACTTC.